This TCR beta chain came from a study of cytomegalovirus exposure and HLA in healthy donors. About the research overall: The use of the same platform for the roughly 120 validation repertoires and the 666 first-cohort repertoires was reported by a later analysis. Study findings and constraints: Cytomegalovirus association was listed for 170 or so TCR beta chains. Within the approximately 130 validation repertoires, first-cohort TCR clusters tended to co-occur, according to a later analysis.

Measured with immunoSEQ multiplex PCR; TCRdb has only the in-frame clones, and not every one. The sample lists 200,000 to 300,000 clones, around 88% occurring once. The CDR3 extends over 15 amino acids. Trimming took off 5 bases at V and 0 bases at J, with 11 bases between the two ends. Germline CDR1 and CDR2: MDHEN and SYDVKM. As regards this clone: Its antigen is currently unknown.

Sequences were obtained from PBMCs. The TCR originated in a woman in her twenties or thirties in good health and CMV-seropositive. The chain recombines TRBV28 with TRBJ2-4, with a possible D match to TRBD1 (5 bases). The CDR3 region has the DNA TGTGCCAGCAGTATGACAGAACTAGCCAAAAACATTCAGTACTTC. The encoded protein is CASSMTELAKNIQYF.